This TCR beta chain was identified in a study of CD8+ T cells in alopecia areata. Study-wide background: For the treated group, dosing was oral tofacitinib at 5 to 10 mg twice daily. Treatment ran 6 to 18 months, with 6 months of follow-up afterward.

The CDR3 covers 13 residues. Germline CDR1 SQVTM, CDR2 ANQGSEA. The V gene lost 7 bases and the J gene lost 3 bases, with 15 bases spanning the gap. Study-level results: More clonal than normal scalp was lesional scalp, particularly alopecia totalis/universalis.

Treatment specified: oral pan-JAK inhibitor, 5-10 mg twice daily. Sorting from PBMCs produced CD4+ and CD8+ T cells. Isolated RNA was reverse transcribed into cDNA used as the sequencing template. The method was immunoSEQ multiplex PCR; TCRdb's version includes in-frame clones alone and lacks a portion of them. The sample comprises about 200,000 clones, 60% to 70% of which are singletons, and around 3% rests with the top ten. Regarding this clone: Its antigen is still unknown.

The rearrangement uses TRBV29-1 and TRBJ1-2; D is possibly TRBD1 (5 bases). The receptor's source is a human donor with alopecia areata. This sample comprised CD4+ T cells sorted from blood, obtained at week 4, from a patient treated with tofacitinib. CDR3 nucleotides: TGCAGCGACGGGACCTCGAATCACTATGGCTACACCTTC. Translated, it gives CSDGTSNHYGYTF.